The T cell receptor beta chain under discussion was sequenced for a study of T-cell memory formation after mild COVID-19 (dated by TCRdb to about 2021). About the investigation overall: TCR sequence clusters from the two donors were largely donor specific. T-cell clones expanding and contracting after mild COVID-19 in two donors were tracked by longitudinal TCRalpha and TCRbeta repertoire sequencing. The cohort was made up of two young adult volunteers, one female and one male, who were previously healthy.

Ficoll-Paque density gradient centrifugation was the method used to isolate PBMCs. This clonotype was observed a handful of times. What this receptor recognizes is not known. Nothing much larger sits one base from this clone, and base qualities are not available. The germline V gene (reference sequence) specifies LNHNV as CDR1 and YYDKDF as CDR2. The CDR3 runs 16 amino acids, cysteine and phenylalanine included. Only the CDR3 region is kept as DNA, spanning 48 bases read in frame from base 1. Deletion took 0 bases off V and 6 bases off J, with a span of 14 bases between the germline ends. For sequencing, an Illumina NovaSeq 6000 was employed. Using 5'RACE with constant-segment primers, TCRalpha and TCRbeta cDNA libraries were constructed, with sample barcodes and unique molecular identifiers added in the process. RNA was extracted from every sample with Trizol reagent. Amplification of the libraries took two PCR steps, and the second step added a second sample barcode plus Illumina TruSeq adapters. Sequencing of the libraries was done on an Illumina NovaSeq, producing 2 x 150 bp paired-end reads. The study's own analysis went as follows. Reads were demultiplexed and collapsed into UMI-guided consensus sequences with migec v1.2.7. Using mixcr v2.1.11, the UMI consensuses were aligned to TRA and TRB V and J templates and assembled into clonotypes. A clonotype was counted as expanded or contracted only when both edgeR and NoisET called the clonotype significant, with the noise models trained on biological replicates. edgeR calls used a false discovery rate-adjusted p below 0.01 and a log2 fold-change threshold of 1. As an exploratory analysis of dynamics, max-normalized trajectories of the 1000 most abundant clonotypes were examined with PCA combined with hierarchical clustering. Separately sequenced CD4+ and CD8+ repertoires were used to assign the CD4 or CD8 phenotype of responding clones. The public reads were reprocessed in TCRdb via fastp at Q25 and MiXCR, keeping in-frame beta chains. Entries that share a CDR3 protein sequence are merged under the most common genes and DNA. The V and J calls shown here were made by TCRdb, not taken from the authors' results. The sample data list about 540,000 distinct CDR3 sequences, and around 20% of these were observed just once. The ten biggest clones cover around an eighth of the sample.

Beyond this particular receptor, the publication reports: Contracting CD4+ clones were found mainly in CM and EM memory subsets, while CD8+ clones were enriched in EMRA. SARS-CoV-2 specificity was not confirmed for the second-wave clones peaking on day 37. The study covered only a couple of mild cases, and larger cohorts including severe cases with pre-infection samples were considered necessary. Clones that contracted from day 15 to 85 showed balanced CD4/CD8 phenotypes, whereas a second wave of clones that expanded from day 15 to 37 leaned towards CD4+. Some responding clones were found in pre-infection memory, which suggests that pre-existing cross-reactive memory T cells took part in the SARS-CoV-2 response.

Sequencing input: PBMCs or a T cell subset sorted from them (not recorded which). The receptor comes from an adult woman who had mild COVID-19 (a few samples of this study predate the infection). The sample titles of this study are shuffled in the database, so cell type and time point are left out; the donor was told from shared clones. The sequence is built from TRBV15 and TRBJ2-2; TRBD1 is perhaps the D gene, given 5 matching bases. The DNA is TGTGCCACCAGCAGAGAATGGGGCGGCCAGGCCGGGGAGCTGTTTTTT. Protein translation: CATSREWGGQAGELFF.